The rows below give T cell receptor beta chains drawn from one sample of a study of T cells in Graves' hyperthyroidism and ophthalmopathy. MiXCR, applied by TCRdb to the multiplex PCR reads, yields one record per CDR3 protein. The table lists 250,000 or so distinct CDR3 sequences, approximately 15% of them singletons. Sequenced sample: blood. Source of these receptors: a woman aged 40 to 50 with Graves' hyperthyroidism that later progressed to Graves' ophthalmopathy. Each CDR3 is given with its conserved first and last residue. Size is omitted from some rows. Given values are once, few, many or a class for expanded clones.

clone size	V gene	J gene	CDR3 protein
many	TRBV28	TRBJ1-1	CASSPYLDRGIAFF
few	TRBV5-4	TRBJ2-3	CASSLPREDTQYF
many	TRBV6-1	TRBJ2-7	CASRQGAAYEQYF
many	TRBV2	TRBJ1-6	CASRTDYNSPLHF
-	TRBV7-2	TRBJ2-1	CASSLTSTGRVEQFF
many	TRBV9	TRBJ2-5	CASSHGTIGETQYF
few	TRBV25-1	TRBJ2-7	CASSECPLEKATYEQYF
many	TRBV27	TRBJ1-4	CASRRREPTNEKLFF
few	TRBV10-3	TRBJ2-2	CAISESPNTGELFF
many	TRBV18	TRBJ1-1	CASSPPGTGGLNTEAFF
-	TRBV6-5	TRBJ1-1	CASSYWGAGQGLFVFEAFF
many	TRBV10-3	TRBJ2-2	CAIRGLVAGELFF
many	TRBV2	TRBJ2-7	CASRYRDISYEQYF